Below, 3 T cell receptor beta chains from the same sample are listed, as sequenced in a study of untreated major depressive disorder. Using immunoSEQ multiplex PCR, the repertoire was profiled, and TCRdb retains in-frame clones only, with some absent. The table shows about 18,000 clones, with under 90% occurring only once. The specimen was CD4+ T cells from PBMCs. The receptor source for this set is a woman in her 30s in good health.

This clone was found a few times. This chain joins TRBV7-2 and TRBJ1-2, with 7 bases fitting TRBD1. This CDR3 spans 17 amino acids. Looked up from germline, CDR1 is SGHTA and CDR2 is FQGNSA. Germline trimming cut 5 bases from V and 4 bases from J; bases unmatched to any gene: 16. CDR3 DNA: TGTGCCAGCAGCCCTCCCGGGACAGCCTCCTCTTCCTATGGCTACACCTTC. Its protein is CASSPPGTASSSYGYTF.

The chain combines TRBV7-9 with TRBJ2-3; D may be TRBD1 or TRBD2 (5 bases each). With 4 bases removed from V and 4 bases from J, the gap between germline ends came to 12 bases. The CDR3 length is 14 residues. The germline V gene has CDR1 SEHNR and CDR2 FQNEAQ (reference sequence). The CDR3 is CASSSEGLADTQYF. CDR3 nucleotide sequence: TGTGCCAGCAGCTCAGAGGGGCTTGCAGATACGCAGTATTTT.

The gene calls are TRBV5-1 and TRBJ2-7; maybe TRBD2 (5 bases). CDR1 and CDR2 from the germline V gene are SGHRS and YFSETQ. Deletions cut 0 bases from V and 4 bases from J, with 8 bases between. This CDR3 spans 13 amino acids. In nucleotides, the CDR3 is TGCGCCAGCAGCTTGGCAAGGGAGTACGAGCAGTACTTC. It encodes CASSLAREYEQYF.